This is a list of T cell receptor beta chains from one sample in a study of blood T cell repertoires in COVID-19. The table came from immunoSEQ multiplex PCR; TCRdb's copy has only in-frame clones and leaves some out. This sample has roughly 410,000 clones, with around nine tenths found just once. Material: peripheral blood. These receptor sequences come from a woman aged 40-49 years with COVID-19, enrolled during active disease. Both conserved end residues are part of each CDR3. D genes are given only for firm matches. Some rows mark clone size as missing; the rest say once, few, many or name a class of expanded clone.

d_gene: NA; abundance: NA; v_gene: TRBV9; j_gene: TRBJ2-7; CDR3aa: CASSPRQGSYEQYF; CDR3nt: TGTGCCAGCAGCCCCCGGCAGGGATCCTACGAGCAGTACTTC
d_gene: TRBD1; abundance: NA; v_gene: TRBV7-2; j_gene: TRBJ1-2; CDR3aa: CASSSNQGDGYTF; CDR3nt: TGTGCCAGCAGCTCAAACCAGGGGGATGGCTACACCTTC
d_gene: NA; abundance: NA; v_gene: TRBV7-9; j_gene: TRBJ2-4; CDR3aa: CASSPGGHIQYF; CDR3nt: TGTGCCAGCAGCCCCGGAGGGCACATTCAGTACTTC
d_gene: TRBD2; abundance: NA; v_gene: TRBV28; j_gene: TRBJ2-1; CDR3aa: CASRPGGLAFPHNEQFF; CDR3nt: TGTGCCAGCAGGCCCGGAGGACTAGCGTTCCCTCACAATGAGCAGTTCTTC
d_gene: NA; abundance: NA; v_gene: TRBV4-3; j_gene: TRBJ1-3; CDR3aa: CASTPFRDSGNTIYF; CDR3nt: TGCGCCAGCACACCATTTAGAGACTCTGGAAACACCATATATTTT
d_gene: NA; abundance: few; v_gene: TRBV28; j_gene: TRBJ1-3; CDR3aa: CASSFPFPPTIYF; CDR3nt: TGTGCCAGCAGTTTCCCCTTTCCCCCCACCATATATTTT
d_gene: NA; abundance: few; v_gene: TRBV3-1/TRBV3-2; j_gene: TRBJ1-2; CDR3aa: CASSQERVFNYGYTF; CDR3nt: TGTGCCAGCAGCCAAGAGAGGGTATTCAACTATGGCTACACCTTC
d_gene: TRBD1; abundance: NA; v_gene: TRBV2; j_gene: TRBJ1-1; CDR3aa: CASVSGGTEAFF; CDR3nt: TGTGCCAGTGTCTCAGGGGGAACTGAAGCTTTCTTT
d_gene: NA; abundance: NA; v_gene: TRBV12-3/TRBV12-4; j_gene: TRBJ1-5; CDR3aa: CASSLLEPQHF; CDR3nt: TGTGCCAGCAGTTTACTTGAGCCCCAGCATTTT
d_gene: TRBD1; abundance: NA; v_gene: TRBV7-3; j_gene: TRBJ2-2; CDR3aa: CASSLIGGQQDTGELFF; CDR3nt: TGTGCCAGCAGCTTAATTGGGGGACAGCAAGACACCGGGGAGCTGTTTTTT
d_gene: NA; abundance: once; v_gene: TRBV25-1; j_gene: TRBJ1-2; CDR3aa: CASSDPRSPYGYTF; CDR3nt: TGTGCCAGCAGTGATCCTCGGTCACCCTATGGCTACACCTTC
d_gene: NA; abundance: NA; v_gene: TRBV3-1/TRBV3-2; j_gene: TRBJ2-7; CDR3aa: CASSQHQYEQYF; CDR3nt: TGTGCCAGCAGCCAACACCAGTACGAGCAGTACTTC
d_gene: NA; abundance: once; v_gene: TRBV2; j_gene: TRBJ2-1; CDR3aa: CASGLRGAEQFF; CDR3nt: TGTGCCAGCGGCCTTCGAGGAGCTGAGCAGTTCTTC
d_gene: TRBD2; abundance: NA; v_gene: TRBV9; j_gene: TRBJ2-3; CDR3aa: CASSWTSGGTDTQYF; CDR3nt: TGTGCCAGCAGCTGGACTAGCGGGGGAACAGATACGCAGTATTTT
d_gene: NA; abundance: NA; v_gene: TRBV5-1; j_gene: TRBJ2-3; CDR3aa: CASSLEGVSDTQYF; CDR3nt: TGCGCCAGCAGCTTGGAAGGGGTTTCCGATACGCAGTATTTT
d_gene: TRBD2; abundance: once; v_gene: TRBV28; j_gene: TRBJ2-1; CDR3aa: CASRPQAGGPVDEQFF; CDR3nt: TGTGCCAGCAGACCCCAAGCGGGGGGGCCCGTTGATGAGCAGTTCTTC
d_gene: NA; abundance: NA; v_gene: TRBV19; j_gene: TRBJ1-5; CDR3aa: CASRRRGSGQPQHF; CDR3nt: TGTGCCAGTAGAAGGCGAGGGTCGGGTCAGCCCCAGCATTTT
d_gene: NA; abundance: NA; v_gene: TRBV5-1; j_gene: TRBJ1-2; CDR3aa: CASRLDSYGYTF; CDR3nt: TGCGCCAGCAGGTTGGACAGCTATGGCTACACCTTC
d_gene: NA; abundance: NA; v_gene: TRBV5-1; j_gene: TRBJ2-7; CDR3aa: CASTRVLSNEQYF; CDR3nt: TGCGCCAGCACAAGAGTCCTGTCGAACGAGCAGTACTTC
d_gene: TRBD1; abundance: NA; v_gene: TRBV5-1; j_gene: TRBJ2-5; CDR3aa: CASSPTGGETQYF; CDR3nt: TGCGCCAGCAGCCCCACAGGGGGGGAGACCCAGTACTTC
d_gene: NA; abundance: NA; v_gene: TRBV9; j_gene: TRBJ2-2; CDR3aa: CASSPSDRPRRELFF; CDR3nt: TGTGCCAGCAGCCCCTCCGACAGGCCGAGGCGGGAGCTGTTTTTT
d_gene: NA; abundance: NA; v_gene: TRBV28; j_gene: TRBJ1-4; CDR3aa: CASKIGGANEKLFF; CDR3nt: TGTGCCAGCAAAATTGGAGGGGCTAATGAAAAACTGTTTTTT
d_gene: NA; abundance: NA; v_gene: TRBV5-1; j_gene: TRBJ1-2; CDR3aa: CASSLDRVYGYTF; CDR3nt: TGCGCCAGCAGCTTGGACAGGGTCTATGGCTACACCTTC
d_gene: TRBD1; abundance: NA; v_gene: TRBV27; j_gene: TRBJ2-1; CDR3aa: CASSYLTGTGLVDEQFF; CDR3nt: TGTGCCAGCAGTTACTTAACCGGGACAGGGCTCGTCGATGAGCAGTTCTTC
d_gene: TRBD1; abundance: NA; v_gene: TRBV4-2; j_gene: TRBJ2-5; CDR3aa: CASSAGTALEETQYF; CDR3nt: TGTGCCAGCAGCGCCGGGACAGCGCTAGAAGAGACCCAGTACTTC
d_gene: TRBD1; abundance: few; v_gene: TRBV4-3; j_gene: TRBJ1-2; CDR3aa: CASSQGSSGGLYTF; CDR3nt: TGCGCCAGCAGCCAAGGTTCGTCAGGGGGCCTATACACCTTC
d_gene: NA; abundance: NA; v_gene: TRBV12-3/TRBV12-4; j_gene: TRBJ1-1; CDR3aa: CASSFGQNTEAFF; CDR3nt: TGTGCCAGCAGTTTTGGGCAGAACACTGAAGCTTTCTTT
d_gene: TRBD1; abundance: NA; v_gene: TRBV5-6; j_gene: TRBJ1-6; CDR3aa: CASSLNRGSPLHF; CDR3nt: TGTGCCAGCAGCTTGAACAGGGGTTCACCCCTCCACTTT
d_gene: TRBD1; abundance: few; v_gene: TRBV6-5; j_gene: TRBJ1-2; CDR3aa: CASSPGTGTNYGYTF; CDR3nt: TGTGCCAGCAGTCCGGGGACAGGGACTAACTATGGCTACACCTTC
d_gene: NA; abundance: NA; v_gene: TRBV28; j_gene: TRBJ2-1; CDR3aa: CASSLPVSYNEQFF; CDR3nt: TGTGCCAGCAGTTTGCCGGTTTCCTACAATGAGCAGTTCTTC
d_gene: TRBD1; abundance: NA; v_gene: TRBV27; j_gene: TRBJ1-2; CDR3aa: CASSSGGNYGYTF; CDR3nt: TGTGCCAGCAGTTCAGGGGGGAACTATGGCTACACCTTC
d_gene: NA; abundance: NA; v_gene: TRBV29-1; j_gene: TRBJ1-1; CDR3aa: CSVEVGQLNTEAFF; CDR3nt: TGCAGCGTTGAAGTGGGGCAATTGAACACTGAAGCTTTCTTT
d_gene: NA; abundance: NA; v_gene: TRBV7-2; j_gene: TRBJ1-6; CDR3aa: CASSQRDISPGSPLHF; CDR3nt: TGTGCCAGCAGCCAGCGGGACATTTCTCCGGGTTCACCCCTCCACTTT
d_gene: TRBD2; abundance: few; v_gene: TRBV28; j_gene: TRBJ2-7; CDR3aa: CASSVTSGDSYEQYF; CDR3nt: TGTGCCAGCAGTGTGACTAGCGGGGACTCCTACGAGCAGTACTTC
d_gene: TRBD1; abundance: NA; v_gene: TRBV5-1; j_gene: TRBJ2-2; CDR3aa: CASSLTGDGAGELFF; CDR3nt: TGCGCCAGCAGCCTTACAGGGGATGGGGCCGGGGAGCTGTTTTTT
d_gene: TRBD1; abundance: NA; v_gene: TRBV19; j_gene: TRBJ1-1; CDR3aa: CASSTTGGGTEAFF; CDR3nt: TGTGCCAGTAGTACAACAGGGGGCGGAACTGAAGCTTTCTTT
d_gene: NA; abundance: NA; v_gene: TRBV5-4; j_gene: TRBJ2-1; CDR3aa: CASRRGGDEQFF; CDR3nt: TGTGCCAGCAGAAGGGGGGGCGATGAGCAGTTCTTC
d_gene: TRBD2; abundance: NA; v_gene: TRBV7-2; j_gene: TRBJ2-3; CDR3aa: CASSLTGGPGDTQYF; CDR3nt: TGTGCCAGCAGCTTAACGGGGGGGCCTGGAGATACGCAGTATTTT
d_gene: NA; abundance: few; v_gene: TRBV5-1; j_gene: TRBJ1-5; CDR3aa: CASSLTDSSNQPQHF; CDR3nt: TGCGCCAGCAGCTTGACCGACAGTAGCAATCAGCCCCAGCATTTT
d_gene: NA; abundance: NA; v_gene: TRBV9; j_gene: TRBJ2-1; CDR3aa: CASSVAVSYNEQFF; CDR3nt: TGTGCCAGCAGCGTAGCTGTGTCTTACAATGAGCAGTTCTTC
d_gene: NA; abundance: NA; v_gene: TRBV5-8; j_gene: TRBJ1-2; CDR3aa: CASSGARANYGYTF; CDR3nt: TGTGCCAGCAGCGGGGCTAGAGCTAACTATGGCTACACCTTC
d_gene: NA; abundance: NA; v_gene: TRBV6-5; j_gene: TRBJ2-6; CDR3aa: CASRPTGTGANVLTF; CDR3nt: TGTGCCAGCAGACCCACGGGGACTGGGGCCAACGTCCTGACTTTC
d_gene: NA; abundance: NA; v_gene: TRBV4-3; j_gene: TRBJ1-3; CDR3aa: CASSQDLGRSRNTIYF; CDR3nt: TGCGCCAGCAGCCAAGACTTGGGGAGGTCAAGAAACACCATATATTTT
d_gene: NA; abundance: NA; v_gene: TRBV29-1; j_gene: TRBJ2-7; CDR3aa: CSVEDRTGQPPRPEQYF; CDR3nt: TGCAGCGTTGAAGACCGAACGGGTCAGCCGCCGAGGCCCGAGCAGTACTTC
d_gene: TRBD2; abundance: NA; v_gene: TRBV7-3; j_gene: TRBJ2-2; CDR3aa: CASSFRAGGGSGELFF; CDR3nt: TGTGCCAGCAGCTTCCGAGCGGGAGGAGGGTCCGGGGAGCTGTTTTTT
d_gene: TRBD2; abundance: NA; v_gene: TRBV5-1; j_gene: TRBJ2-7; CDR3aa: CASKASGTSYEQYF; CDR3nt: TGCGCCAGCAAGGCTAGCGGGACGTCCTACGAGCAGTACTTC
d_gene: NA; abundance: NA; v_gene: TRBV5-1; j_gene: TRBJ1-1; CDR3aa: CASSLTAPGEGAFF; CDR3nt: TGCGCCAGCAGCTTGACAGCCCCAGGTGAGGGAGCTTTCTTT
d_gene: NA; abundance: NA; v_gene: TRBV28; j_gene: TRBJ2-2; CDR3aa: CASSITGNTGELFF; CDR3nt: TGTGCCAGCAGCATCACAGGGAACACCGGGGAGCTGTTTTTT
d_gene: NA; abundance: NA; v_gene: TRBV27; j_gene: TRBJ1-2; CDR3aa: CASRKTDSLSYGYTF; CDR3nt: TGTGCCAGTAGGAAGACGGACTCCCTTAGCTATGGCTACACCTTC
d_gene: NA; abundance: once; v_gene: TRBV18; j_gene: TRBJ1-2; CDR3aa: CASSEGPDYGYTF; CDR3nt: TGTGCCAGCTCGGAGGGACCCGACTATGGCTACACCTTC
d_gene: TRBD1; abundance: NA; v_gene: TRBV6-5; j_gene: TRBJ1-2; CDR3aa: CASSRQGDGYTF; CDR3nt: TGTGCCAGCAGTAGACAGGGGGATGGCTACACCTTC
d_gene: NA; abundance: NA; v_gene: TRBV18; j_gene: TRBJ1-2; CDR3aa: CASSRNPGQPPEGYTF; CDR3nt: TGTGCCAGCTCACGAAACCCGGGTCAGCCCCCGGAGGGCTACACCTTC
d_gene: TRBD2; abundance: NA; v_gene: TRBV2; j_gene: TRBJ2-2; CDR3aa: CASILAGVPGELFF; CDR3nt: TGTGCCAGCATACTAGCGGGAGTGCCCGGGGAGCTGTTTTTT